This T cell receptor beta chain was sequenced during a study of OX40 agonist ivuxolimab in advanced cancers. The table came from immunoSEQ multiplex PCR; TCRdb's copy has only in-frame clones and leaves some out. This sample has over 25,000 clones, with around four fifths found just once. The ends lost 5 bases at V and 3 bases at J; junction bases unmatched: 6. CDR1 is SEHNR and CDR2 is FQNEAQ in the germline V gene (reference sequence). This CDR3 region has 15 residues. The receptor was isolated from an adult with an advanced solid tumor such as melanoma, head and neck, liver or kidney cancer. The sequences come from CD4+ or CD8+ T cells sorted from blood, collected in a trial of the OX40 agonist ivuxolimab. This chain connects TRBV7-9 to TRBJ2-2; 7 bases are a match to TRBD1. The CDR3 protein is CASSPRGPHTGELFF. The DNA for the CDR3 is TGTGCCAGCAGCCCAAGGGGGCCCCACACCGGGGAGCTGTTTTTT.